This T cell receptor (beta chain) was identified during a study of T cell responses to AZD1222 COVID-19 vaccine. Germline CDR1 reads KGHSH; CDR2 reads LQKENI. V shed 3 bases, J shed 2 bases, and the junction held 4 bases outside the gene matches. The CDR3 totals 15 residues. Profiling relied on immunoSEQ multiplex PCR, and the TCRdb table lists in-frame clones only, not all of them. The sample holds around 60,000 clones, approximately 90% seen once. Study-wide results and limits: Spike-wide vaccine-associated CD4 TCRs dominated at 160-218 and 743-854. The sample set comprised mostly white British donors with more females, and clonal diversity was possibly underestimated. Sampling that yielded the repertoires occurred only after the peak T cell response.

About this clone itself: The antigen remains unidentified.

The chain couples TRBV18 to TRBJ2-3, with TRBD2 matching 8 bases. The TCR originated in an adult in good health. The sample was peripheral blood, taken on day 0 of AZD1222 vaccination. The CDR3 DNA reads TGTGCCAGCTCACCCCTCGGGGGGGACACAGATACGCAGTATTTT. Translating gives CASSPLGGDTDTQYF. Filled out from reference TRBV18 and TRBJ2-3, the complete variable domain reads NAGVMQNPRHLVRRRGQEARLRCSPMKGHSHVYWYRQLPEEGLKFMVYLQKENIIDESGMPKERFSAEFPKEGPSILRIQQVVRGDSAAYFCASSPLGGDTDTQYFGPGTRLTVL.